Listed here is a single T cell receptor (beta chain). This sample stems from a study of blood T cell repertoires in COVID-19. Overall study: Italy, Spain and the United States were the sources of the convalescent and acute COVID-19 samples. T cells, B-cell-depleted T cells, or PBMCs provided the cDNA or gDNA that served as material.

The germline V gene encodes CDR1 SGHDN and CDR2 FVKESK. J lost 8 bases, V lost 6 bases, and 8 bases had no gene match. This CDR3 comprises 14 residues. In the original processing: Estimated nucleated cell counts came from reference gene primer amplification. The method was immunoSEQ multiplex PCR; TCRdb's version includes in-frame clones alone and lacks a portion of them. V, J and clone size are those of that table, while D and trimming were read from the DNA. The profile covers 200,000 to 250,000 clones, with roughly nine tenths appearing a single time and roughly 2.2% taken by the ten largest. The chain couples TRBV14 to TRBJ2-1; 9 bases line up with TRBD2. Sample: peripheral blood. The clonotype originates from a woman between 50 and 59 years old with acute or convalescent COVID-19. The CDR3 is CASRTSGSAHEQFF. The CDR3 DNA sequence: TGTGCCAGCAGGACTAGCGGTTCTGCGCATGAGCAGTTCTTC.